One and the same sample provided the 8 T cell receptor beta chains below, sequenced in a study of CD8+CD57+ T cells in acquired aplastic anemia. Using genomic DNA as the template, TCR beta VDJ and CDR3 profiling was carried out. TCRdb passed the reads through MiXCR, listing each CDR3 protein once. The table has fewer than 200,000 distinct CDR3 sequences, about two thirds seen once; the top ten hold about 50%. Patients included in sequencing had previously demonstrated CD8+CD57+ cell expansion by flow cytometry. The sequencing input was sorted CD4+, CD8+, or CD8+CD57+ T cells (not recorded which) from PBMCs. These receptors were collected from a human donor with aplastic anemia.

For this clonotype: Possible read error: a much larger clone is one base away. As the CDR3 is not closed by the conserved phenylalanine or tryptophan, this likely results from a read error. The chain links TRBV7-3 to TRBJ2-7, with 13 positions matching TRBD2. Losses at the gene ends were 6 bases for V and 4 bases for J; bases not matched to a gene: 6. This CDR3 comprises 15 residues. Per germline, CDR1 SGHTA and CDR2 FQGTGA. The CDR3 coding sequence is TGTGCCAGCAGGAATGGACTAGCGGGAGAATACGAGCAGTACCTC. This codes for CASRNGLAGEYEQYL.

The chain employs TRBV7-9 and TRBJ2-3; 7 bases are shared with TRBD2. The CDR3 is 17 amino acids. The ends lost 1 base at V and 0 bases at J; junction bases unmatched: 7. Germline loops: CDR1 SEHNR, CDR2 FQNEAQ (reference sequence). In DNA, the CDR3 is TGTGCCAGCAGCTTAGGCCCGGCTAGCGGAAGCACAGATACGCAGTATTTT. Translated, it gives CASSLGPASGSTDTQYF.

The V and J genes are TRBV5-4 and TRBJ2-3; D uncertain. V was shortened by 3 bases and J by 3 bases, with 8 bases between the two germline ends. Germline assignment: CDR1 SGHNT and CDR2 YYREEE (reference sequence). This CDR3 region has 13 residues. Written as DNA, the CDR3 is TGTGCCAGCAGCTCTCCGCGGACAGATACGCAGTATTTT. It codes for CASSSPRTDTQYF. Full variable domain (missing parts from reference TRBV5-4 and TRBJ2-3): ETGVTQSPTHLIKTRGQQVTLRCSSQSGHNTVSWYQQALGQGPQFIFQYYREEENGRGNFPPRFSGLQFPNYSSELNVNALELDDSALYLCASSSPRTDTQYFGPGTRLTVL.

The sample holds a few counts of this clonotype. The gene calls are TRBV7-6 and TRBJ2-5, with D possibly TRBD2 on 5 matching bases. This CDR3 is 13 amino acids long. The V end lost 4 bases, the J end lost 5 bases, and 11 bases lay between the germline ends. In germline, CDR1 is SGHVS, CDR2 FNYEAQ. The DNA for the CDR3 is TGTGCCAGCAGCTCTACTACTAGGGAGACCCAGTACTTC. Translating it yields CASSSTTRETQYF.

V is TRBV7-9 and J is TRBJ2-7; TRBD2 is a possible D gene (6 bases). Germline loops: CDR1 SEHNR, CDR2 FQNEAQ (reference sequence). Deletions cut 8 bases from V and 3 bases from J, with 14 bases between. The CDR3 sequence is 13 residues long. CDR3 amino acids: CASRPDGSYEQYF. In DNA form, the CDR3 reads TGTGCCAGCCGGCCTGACGGGAGCTACGAGCAGTACTTC.

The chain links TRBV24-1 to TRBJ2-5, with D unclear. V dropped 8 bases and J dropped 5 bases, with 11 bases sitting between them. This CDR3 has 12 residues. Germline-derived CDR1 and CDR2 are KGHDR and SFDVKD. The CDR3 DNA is TGTGCCACCATGTCCCCCGCGGAGACCCAGTACTTC. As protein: CATMSPAETQYF.

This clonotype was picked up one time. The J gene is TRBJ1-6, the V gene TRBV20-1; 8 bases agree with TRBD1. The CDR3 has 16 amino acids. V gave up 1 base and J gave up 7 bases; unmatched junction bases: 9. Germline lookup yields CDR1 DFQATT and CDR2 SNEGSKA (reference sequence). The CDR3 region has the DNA TGCAGTGCTAGAGTGATAGGTGGGACAGGCAATTCACCCCTCCACTTT. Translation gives CSARVIGGTGNSPLHF.

The chain's CDR3 is CASSDRANTEAFF. CDR3 bases: TGTGCCAGTAGCGACAGAGCGAACACTGAAGCTTTCTTT. The rearrangement joins TRBV19 to TRBJ1-1; the D gene is possibly TRBD1 (5 bases). CDR1 and CDR2 (germline): LNHDA, SQIVND (reference sequence). Trimming took 6 bases from V and 1 from J, leaving 9 bases between them. This CDR3 is built from 13 residues.